Below, one T cell receptor (beta chain) is given with its context. What it recognizes is unknown. Sequenced by immunoSEQ multiplex PCR; TCRdb stores in-frame clones only, minus some. This table has about 21,000 clones, approximately 80% appearing once. This CDR3 is built from 13 residues. Trimming took 6 bases from V and 4 from J; bases not matched to a gene: 5. Looked up from germline, CDR1 is SQVTM and CDR2 is ANQGSEA. The data belong to a study of tumor-infiltrating lymphocytes in localized non-small cell lung cancer. Whole-study context: Several tumor histologies, both smoking statuses, and some post-neoadjuvant chemotherapy samples were included. Resected tumor was paired with non-adjacent uninvolved lung from the same patient. Study-level points and caveats: Different pieces of the same tissue went to different assays, confounding technical variation with intratumor heterogeneity. Tumors had more T cell infiltration than uninvolved lung, per TCRbeta sequencing and CD3 counts.

The chain uses TRBV29-1 and TRBJ1-2, with TRBD1 matching over 10 bases. Sequenced input: lung tumor tissue. This clonotype was obtained from a human donor with non-small cell lung cancer. DNA for the CDR3: TGCAGCGTCCACCGGGACAGGGGCTATGGCTACACCTTC. Residues: CSVHRDRGYGYTF. Filled out from reference TRBV29-1 and TRBJ1-2, the complete variable domain reads SAVISQKPSRDICQRGTSLTIQCQVDSQVTMMFWYRQQPGQSLTLIATANQGSEATYESGFVIDKFPISRPNLTFSTLTVSNMSPEDSSIYLCSVHRDRGYGYTFGSGTRLTVV.